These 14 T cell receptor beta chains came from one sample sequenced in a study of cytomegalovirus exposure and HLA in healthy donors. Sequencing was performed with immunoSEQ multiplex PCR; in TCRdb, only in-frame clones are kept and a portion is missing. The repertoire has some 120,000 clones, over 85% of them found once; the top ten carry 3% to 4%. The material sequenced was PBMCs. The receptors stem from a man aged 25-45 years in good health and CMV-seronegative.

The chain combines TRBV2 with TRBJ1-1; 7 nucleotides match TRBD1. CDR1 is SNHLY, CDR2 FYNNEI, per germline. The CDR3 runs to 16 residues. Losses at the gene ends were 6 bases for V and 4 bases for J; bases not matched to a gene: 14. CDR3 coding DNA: TGTGCCAGCAGCGAGGGAAGGGACAGCTGGAGCACTGAAGCTTTCTTT. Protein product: CASSEGRDSWSTEAFF.

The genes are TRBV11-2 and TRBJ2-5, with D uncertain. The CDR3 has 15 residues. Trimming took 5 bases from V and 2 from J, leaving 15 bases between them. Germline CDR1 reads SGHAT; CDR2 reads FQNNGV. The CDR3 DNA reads TGTGCCAGCAGCGGAAAAGCAGGATTGCAAGAGACCCAGTACTTC. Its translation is CASSGKAGLQETQYF.

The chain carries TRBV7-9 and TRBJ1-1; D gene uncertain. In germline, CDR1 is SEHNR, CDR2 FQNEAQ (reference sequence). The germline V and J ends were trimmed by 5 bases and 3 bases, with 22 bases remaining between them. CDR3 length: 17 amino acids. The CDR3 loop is CASSLRGKAAKDTEAFF. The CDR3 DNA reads TGTGCCAGCAGCCTGCGAGGCAAGGCGGCCAAGGACACTGAAGCTTTCTTT.

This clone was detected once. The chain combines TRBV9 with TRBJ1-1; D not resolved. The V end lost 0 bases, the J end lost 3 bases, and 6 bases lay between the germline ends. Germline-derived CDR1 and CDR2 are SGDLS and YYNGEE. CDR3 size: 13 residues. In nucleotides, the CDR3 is TGTGCCAGCAGCGTAGTGGCTGACACTGAAGCTTTCTTT. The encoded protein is CASSVVADTEAFF. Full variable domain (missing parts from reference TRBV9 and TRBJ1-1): DSGVTQTPKHLITATGQRVTLRCSPRSGDLSVYWYQQSLDQGLQFLIQYYNGEERAKGNILERFSAQQFPDLHSELNLSSLELGDSALYFCASSVVADTEAFFGQGTRLTVV.

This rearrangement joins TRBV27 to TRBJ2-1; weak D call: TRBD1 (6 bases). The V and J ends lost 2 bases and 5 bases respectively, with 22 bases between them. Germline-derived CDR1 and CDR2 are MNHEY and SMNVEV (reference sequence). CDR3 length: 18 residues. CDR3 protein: CASSLQGPEASIHNEQFF. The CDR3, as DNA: TGTGCCAGCAGTTTACAGGGGCCTGAGGCTAGCATCCACAATGAGCAGTTCTTC.

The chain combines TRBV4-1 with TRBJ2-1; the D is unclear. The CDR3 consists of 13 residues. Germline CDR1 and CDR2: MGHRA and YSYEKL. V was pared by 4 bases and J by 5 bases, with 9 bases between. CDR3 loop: CASSPSLHNEQFF. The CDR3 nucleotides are TGCGCCAGCAGCCCAAGTCTACACAATGAGCAGTTCTTC.

The chain's CDR3 is CASRGQGGNTGELFF. The CDR3 region has the DNA TGTGCCAGCAGGGGACAGGGGGGGAACACCGGGGAGCTGTTTTTT. This sequence joins TRBV2 and TRBJ2-2, with 11 nucleotides matching TRBD1. The CDR3 has 15 amino acids. Trimming at V came to 6 bases and at J to 1 base, leaving 1 base not matched to a gene. The germline CDR1 and CDR2 sequences are SNHLY and FYNNEI. The whole variable domain, remainder taken from reference TRBV2 and TRBJ2-2, is EPEVTQTPSHQVTQMGQEVILRCVPISNHLYFYWYRQILGQKVEFLVSFYNNEISEKSEIFDDQFSVERPDGSNFTLKIRSTKLEDSAMYFCASRGQGGNTGELFFGEGSRLTVL.

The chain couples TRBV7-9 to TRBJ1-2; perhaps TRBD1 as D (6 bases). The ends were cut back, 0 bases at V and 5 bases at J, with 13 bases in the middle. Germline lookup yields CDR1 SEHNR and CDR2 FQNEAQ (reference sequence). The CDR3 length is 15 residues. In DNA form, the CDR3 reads TGTGCCAGCAGCTTAGCCCCGGGGGGCTTTTATGGCTACACCTTC. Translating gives CASSLAPGGFYGYTF.

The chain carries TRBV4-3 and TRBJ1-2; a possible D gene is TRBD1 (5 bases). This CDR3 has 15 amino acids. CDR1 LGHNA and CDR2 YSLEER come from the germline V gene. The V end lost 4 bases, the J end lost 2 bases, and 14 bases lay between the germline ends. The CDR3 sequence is CASSLDRGNNYGYTF. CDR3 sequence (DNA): TGCGCCAGCAGCCTCGACAGAGGAAACAACTATGGCTACACCTTC.

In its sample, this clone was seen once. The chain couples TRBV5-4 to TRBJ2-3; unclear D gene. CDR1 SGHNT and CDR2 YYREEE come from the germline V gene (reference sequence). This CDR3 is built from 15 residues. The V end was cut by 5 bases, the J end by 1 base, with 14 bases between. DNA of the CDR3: TGTGCCAGCAGGCCTGAATCCCCAGGCACAGATACGCAGTATTTT. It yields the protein CASRPESPGTDTQYF.

The CDR3 sequence: CASSQGPLAGGPRNEQFF. The CDR3 region has the DNA TGCGCCAGCAGCCAGGGCCCTCTAGCGGGGGGGCCTAGGAATGAGCAGTTCTTC. The rearrangement links TRBV4-1 to TRBJ2-1, with 12 positions matching TRBD2. This CDR3 comprises 18 residues. CDR1 is MGHRA, CDR2 YSYEKL, per germline. The trim removed 3 bases at V and 7 bases at J, leaving 13 bases unmatched.

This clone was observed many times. The CDR3 is CASSLVSLQPQHF. CDR3 bases: TGTGCCAGCAGTTTAGTGTCCCTCCAGCCCCAGCATTTT. The chain employs TRBV28 and TRBJ1-5; D is ambiguous. The CDR3 covers 13 residues. V was shortened by 2 bases and J by 7 bases, with 9 bases between the two germline ends. Per the germline V gene, CDR1 is MDHEN and CDR2 is SYDVKM. Complete variable domain (other parts from reference TRBV28 and TRBJ1-5): DVKVTQSSRYLVKRTGEKVFLECVQDMDHENMFWYRQDPGLGLRLIYFSYDVKMKEKGDIPEGYSVSREKKERFSLILESASTNQTSMYLCASSLVSLQPQHFGDGTRLSIL.

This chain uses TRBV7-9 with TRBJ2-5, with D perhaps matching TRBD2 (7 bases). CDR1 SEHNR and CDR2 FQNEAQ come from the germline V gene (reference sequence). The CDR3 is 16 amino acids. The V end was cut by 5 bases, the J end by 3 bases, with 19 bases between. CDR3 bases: TGTGCCAGCAGCAAAGACTCAAGGGGGGGGGAAGAGACCCAGTACTTC. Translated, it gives CASSKDSRGGEETQYF.

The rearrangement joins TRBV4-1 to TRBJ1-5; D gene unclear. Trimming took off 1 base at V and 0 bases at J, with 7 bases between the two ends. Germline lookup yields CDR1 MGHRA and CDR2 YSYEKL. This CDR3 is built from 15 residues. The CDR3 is CASSQVLSSNQPQHF. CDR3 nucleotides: TGCGCCAGCAGCCAAGTACTTAGTAGCAATCAGCCCCAGCATTTT.